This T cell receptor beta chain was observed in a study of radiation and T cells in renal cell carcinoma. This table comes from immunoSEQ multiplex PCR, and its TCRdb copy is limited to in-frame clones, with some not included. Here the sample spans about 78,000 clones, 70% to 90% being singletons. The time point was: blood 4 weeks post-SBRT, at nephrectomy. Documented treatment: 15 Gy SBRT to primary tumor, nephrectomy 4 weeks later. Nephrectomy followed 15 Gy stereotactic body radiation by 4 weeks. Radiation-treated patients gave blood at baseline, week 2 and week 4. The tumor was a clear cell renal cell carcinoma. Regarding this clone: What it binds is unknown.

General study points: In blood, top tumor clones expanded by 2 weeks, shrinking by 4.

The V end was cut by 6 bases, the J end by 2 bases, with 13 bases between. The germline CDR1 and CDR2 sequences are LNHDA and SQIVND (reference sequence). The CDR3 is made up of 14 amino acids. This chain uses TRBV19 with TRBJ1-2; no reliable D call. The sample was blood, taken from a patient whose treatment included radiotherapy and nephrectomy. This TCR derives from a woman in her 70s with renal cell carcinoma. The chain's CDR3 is CASRERMVNYGYTF. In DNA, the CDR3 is TGTGCCAGTAGAGAGCGGATGGTAAACTATGGCTACACCTTC. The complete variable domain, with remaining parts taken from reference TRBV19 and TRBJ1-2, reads DGGITQSPKYLFRKEGQNVTLSCEQNLNHDAMYWYRQDPGQGLRLIYYSQIVNDFQKGDIAEGYSVSREKKESFPLTVTSAQKNPTAFYLCASRERMVNYGYTFGSGTRLTVV.